This T cell receptor (beta chain) was sequenced for a study of blood T cell repertoires in COVID-19. V was pared by 4 bases and J by 8 bases, with 11 bases between. Germline V gives CDR1 MGHRA, CDR2 YSYEKL. The CDR3 has 13 residues. Measured with immunoSEQ multiplex PCR; TCRdb has only the in-frame clones, and not every one. The repertoire holds about 480,000 clones, with around 89% as singletons. This sequence was found in a middle-aged woman who had recovered from COVID-19. The chain carries TRBV4-1 and TRBJ1-4, with D unresolved. The sequencing input was PBMCs or T cells enriched from blood (not recorded which). The CDR3 sequence is CASSLLTGEKLFF. CDR3 nucleotides: TGCGCCAGCAGCCTTCTGACGGGAGAAAAACTGTTTTTT.